A selection of T cell receptor beta chains follows, all from one sample in a study of cytomegalovirus exposure and HLA in healthy donors. Sequencing was performed with immunoSEQ multiplex PCR; in TCRdb, only in-frame clones are kept and a portion is missing. The table includes some 120,000 clones, less than 85% detected once. What was sequenced was PBMCs. These receptors came from a man aged 25-45 years in good health and CMV-seronegative. The conserved cysteine and the conserved F or W are not part of the CDR3 here. Only some rows state a clone size, as once, few, many or a class for expanded clones.

TRBJ2-1 | - | TRBV5-4 | ASRTGGRGNEQF
TRBJ2-3 | once | TRBV5-4 | ASSQHRRSSTDTQY
TRBJ2-1 | - | TRBV7-9 | ASRNRGINNEQF
TRBJ1-2 | few | TRBV7-8 | ASSLGGSPYGYT
TRBJ2-5 | once | TRBV5-4 | ASSGTGTGAGETQY
TRBJ2-3 | - | TRBV6-6 | ASSYGGREVTDTQY
TRBJ2-1 | - | TRBV6-4 | ASSVSLNNEQF
TRBJ1-3 | - | TRBV11-2 | ASSVFRGAGNTIY
TRBJ1-2 | - | TRBV21-1 | ASSRGRVGYGYT
TRBJ2-7 | few | TRBV27 | ASSHRGQYEQY
TRBJ1-3 | - | TRBV7-8 | ASSLARTGGMGDGNTIY
TRBJ1-1 | - | TRBV27 | ASSPLRKNTEAF
TRBJ1-1 | - | TRBV19 | ASSFQGSPNTEAF
TRBJ1-2 | once | TRBV19 | ASSLDRGQHYGYT
TRBJ1-2 | - | TRBV5-1 | ASSRQGVNYGYT
TRBJ1-1 | once | TRBV28 | ASSLRKNTEAF
TRBJ2-5 | - | TRBV7-9 | ASSPRGETQY
TRBJ1-2 | few | TRBV7-2 | ASSLNRGYGYT
TRBJ1-1 | - | TRBV19 | ASSMGQNTEAF
TRBJ2-7 | - | TRBV28 | ASSTVFLLTGGGYEQY
TRBJ2-3 | once | TRBV11-3 | ASSSIFGSLSDTQY
TRBJ2-3 | - | TRBV19 | ASTETSIASDTQY
TRBJ2-1 | - | TRBV7-6 | ASSLEMGTSGYNEQF
TRBJ2-1 | - | TRBV6-1 | ASSEVLAGAREQF
TRBJ1-2 | - | TRBV19 | ASRLGEPGQGRGYT
TRBJ1-5 | - | TRBV19 | ASSWGLQSNQPQH
TRBJ1-4 | once | TRBV4-2 | ASSQARSRDRDEKLF
TRBJ1-2 | - | TRBV28 | ASNLGQGVNGYP
TRBJ2-7 | - | TRBV19 | ASSETSGISYEQY
TRBJ1-6 | - | TRBV12-2 | ASRPFGQAKFNSPLH
TRBJ2-7 | - | TRBV27 | ASRDQEGQSSYEQY
TRBJ2-5 | - | TRBV28 | ASSLGLGQGRGETQY
TRBJ1-5 | - | TRBV7-6 | ASSLRPGLGQPQH
TRBJ2-5 | - | TRBV5-4 | ASSFDSGRLGTQY
TRBJ1-1 | - | TRBV29-1 | SVTDRAPEAF
TRBJ2-7 | - | TRBV4-1 | ASSQEERHSYEQY
TRBJ2-1 | - | TRBV4-1 | ASSQDTGTYNEQF
- | - | TRBV15 | ATSGDANYEQY
TRBJ1-4 | - | TRBV2 | ASSPESYRNEKLF
TRBJ2-7 | - | TRBV7-9 | ASSLQLAKEGEQY
TRBJ1-4 | once | TRBV11-1 | ASSRTFSTNEKLF
TRBJ2-7 | - | TRBV9 | ASSVDPSGGYEQY